This T cell receptor (beta chain) comes out of a study of beta chain features in type 1 diabetes. Study-wide results and limits: TCRB CDR3s from Type 1 diabetes patients were moderately but significantly shorter in all four CD4+ subsets. A pattern of fewer insertions and more deletions at VDJ junctions was seen in type 1 diabetes patients.

This clone was seen a few times. Its target is unknown. Expressed TCRB transcripts got sequenced, as all isolated RNA was reverse transcribed. TCRdb keeps only in-frame clones here, not all; method: immunoSEQ multiplex PCR. The table records under 850,000 clones, about an eighth of them present only once. Sequencing was done on a sample of naive CD4+ T cells from blood. This receptor was identified in a man aged 18 to 35 with type 1 diabetes.

CDR3 in DNA: TGTGCCAGCAGTTACCCGGAGGGCGAGACCCAGTACTTC. This codes for CASSYPEGETQYF. The chain employs TRBV2 and TRBJ2-5; D possibly corresponds to TRBD2 (6 bases). V lost 5 bases and J 5 bases, leaving 12 bases between the germline ends. The CDR3 runs to 13 residues. CDR1 and CDR2 from the germline V gene are SNHLY and FYNNEI.